This T cell receptor beta chain was recorded in a study of OX40 agonist ivuxolimab in advanced cancers. Study-wide context: Patients with hepatocellular carcinoma, melanoma, renal cell or head and neck cancer made up the dose-escalation patients. The study's findings and limits: Clonal expansion by week 6 occurred in CD4+ and CD8+ blood T cells (at 0.1 to 3.0 mg/kg). Expanded clones belonging to CD8+ T cells outnumbered, on average, those of CD4+. Determination of antigen specificity was not performed for the expanded peripheral T cells.

Sequencing used immunoSEQ multiplex PCR; TCRdb keeps in-frame clones, though not all of them. The sample lists approximately 99,000 clones, approximately 90% occurring once. On this clone: Its target is unknown.

V lost 0 bases and J lost 4, with 5 bases in between. The CDR3 runs to 13 residues. Germline CDR1 reads SGHNT; CDR2 reads YYREEE (reference sequence). The TCR sequence derives from an adult with an advanced solid tumor such as melanoma, head and neck, liver or kidney cancer. This sample comprised CD4+ or CD8+ T cells sorted from blood, obtained in a trial of the OX40 agonist ivuxolimab. This chain joins TRBV5-4 and TRBJ1-3; D remains unclear. The CDR3 here is CASSLVGGNTIYF. For the CDR3, the DNA is TGTGCCAGCAGCTTGGTAGGAGGAAACACCATATATTTT.